This entry lists 5 T cell receptor beta chains sequenced from one sample in a study of blood T cells in healthy people across ages (dated by TCRdb to between 2014 and 2017). The receptor library was made with 5' RACE. The run used an Illumina HiSeq 2500. A second about 6 to 11 cycle PCR used a sample-barcoded 5' primer and a J-beta primer mix. Starting from the raw public reads, TCRdb applied fastp trimming at Q25, assembled clones with MiXCR and retained in-frame beta chains. Rows with one shared CDR3 protein collapse into an entry with the most common genes and DNA. Present in this sample are over 600,000 distinct CDR3 sequences, about 21% of which were seen just once. The ten largest account for about 3.6% of the sample. Sequencing was done on a sample of blood. The receptors shown here come from a man between 65 and 85 years old in good health.

This chain links TRBV12-3 or TRBV12-4 with TRBJ2-3, with D unresolved. The V gene lost 4 bases and the J gene lost 0 bases, with 11 bases spanning the gap. The CDR3 has 15 residues. The CDR3: CASSSGYTSTDTQYF. Written as DNA, the CDR3 is TGTGCCAGCAGTTCCGGTTATACTAGCACAGATACGCAGTATTTT.

The chain carries TRBV5-1 and TRBJ1-5; TRBD1 matches at 7 bases. The length of the CDR3 is 17 residues. CDR1 is SGHRS and CDR2 is YFSETQ in the germline V gene. V lost 4 bases and J lost 4; bases outside the gene matches: 14. CDR3 residues: CASSPGLLGQTNQPQHF. Written as DNA, the CDR3 is TGCGCCAGCAGCCCTGGTCTATTGGGACAGACTAATCAGCCCCAGCATTTT.

The rearrangement uses TRBV12-5 and TRBJ2-5, with D possibly matching TRBD2 (5 bases). The germline V gene has CDR1 LGHNT and CDR2 FRNRAP. This CDR3 is 13 amino acids long. The V end lost 3 bases, the J end lost 2 bases, and 7 bases lay between the germline ends. The chain's CDR3 is CASGLTRQETQYF. The CDR3 DNA sequence: TGTGCTAGTGGTTTAACTAGGCAAGAGACCCAGTACTTC. The variable domain in full, completed from reference TRBV12-5 and TRBJ2-5, reads DARVTQTPRHKVTEMGQEVTMRCQPILGHNTVFWYRQTMMQGLELLAYFRNRAPLDDSGMPKDRFSAEMPDATLATLKIQPSEPRDSAVYFCASGLTRQETQYFGPGTRLLVL.

This clonotype was observed a handful of times. The genes are TRBV2 and TRBJ2-5; D uncertain. Germline CDR1 is SNHLY and CDR2 is FYNNEI. V lost 8 bases and J lost 4, with 11 bases in between. The CDR3 covers 12 residues. The CDR3 region is CASGPMGETQYF. The CDR3 DNA reads TGTGCCAGCGGGCCGATGGGAGAGACCCAGTACTTC.

The chain carries TRBV20-1 and TRBJ2-5, with D tentatively TRBD2 (6 bases). The V gene lost 6 bases and the J gene lost 4 bases, with 21 bases spanning the gap. The length of the CDR3 is 15 residues. Germline V gene lookup returns CDR1 DFQATT and CDR2 SNEGSKA (reference sequence). The CDR3, as DNA: TGCAGTGCCCCAACGAGGCGGGGCCGGGGAGAGACCCAGTACTTC. Translation gives CSAPTRRGRGETQYF.